This paragraph reports one TCR beta chain. As yet, its antigen is unknown. This sample is drawn from a study of fetal regulatory T cell absence and autoimmunity. The study's findings and limits: Oligoclonal TCR enrichment in pancreas over cord blood reached over 90-fold for some clones. TRB gene family usage was broadly similar in cord blood and pancreas.

The method was immunoSEQ multiplex PCR; TCRdb's version includes in-frame clones alone and lacks a portion of them. In the table there are 95,000 or so clones, 55% to 75% of which are singletons. Sequencing was carried out using pancreas tissue. The TCR originated in a male donor with IPEX syndrome.

CDR3 coding DNA: TGTGCCGCCAGCGGGAGCGGTCACGGGGAGCTGTTTTTT. It is translated as CAASGSGHGELFF. The chain couples TRBV10-3 to TRBJ2-2; 8 bases line up with TRBD2. From germline, CDR1 is ENHRY and CDR2 SYGVKD. CDR3 length equals 13 residues. V was pared by 11 bases and J by 7 bases, with 9 bases of the junction left unmatched.